This T cell receptor (beta chain) was sequenced for a study of monozygotic twins with inflammatory bowel disease. Per germline, CDR1 GTSNPN and CDR2 SVGIG (reference sequence). The CDR3 has 11 amino acids. Each UMI harboured a 6-nucleotide sample barcode and was appended via template switching. After re-calling the 5' RACE reads, TCRdb lists one entry per CDR3 protein, DNA absent. The data include approximately 330,000 distinct CDR3 sequences; the top ten clones carry around 2%. Donors each gave 2 to 2.5 ml of blood. The specimen was blood. This chain connects TRBV30 to TRBJ1-4. This sequence originates from a human donor with ulcerative colitis or Crohn's disease, or a healthy co-twin of an affected twin (not recorded which). CDR3: CAWLQNEKLFF.